The next 24 T cell receptor beta chains were all read from a single sample in a study of Ad26.COV2.S vaccination and SARS-CoV-2 variants. Assay: immunoSEQ multiplex PCR; the TCRdb copy retains only in-frame clones and omits some. The sample carries approximately 300,000 clones, around four fifths recorded once. Indicated treatment: around 19 received Ad26.COV2.S at low or high dose, single or two shots; a few received placebo; per-sample allocation not given. The samples date from day 63 after the first vaccine or placebo injection. Sequencing used peripheral blood, obtained in a trial of Ad26.COV2.S vaccine versus placebo. The receptor set was obtained from a person between 18 and 65 years old who received the Ad26.COV2.S COVID-19 vaccine or a placebo.

The V gene is TRBV6-1, the J gene TRBJ1-2; 7 nucleotides agree with TRBD1. The CDR3 consists of 14 residues. J lost 4 bases, V lost 3 bases, and 5 bases had no gene match. Germline CDR1 and CDR2: MNHNS and SASEGT. In nucleotides, the CDR3 is TGTGCCAGCAGTGAGGGACAGCTCTTCTATGGCTACACCTTC. As protein: CASSEGQLFYGYTF.

This rearrangement joins TRBV28 to TRBJ1-4, with D perhaps TRBD1 (5 bases). CDR1 is MDHEN, CDR2 SYDVKM, per germline. V was shortened by 8 bases and J by 7 bases, with 14 bases between the two germline ends. The CDR3 contains 13 residues. CDR3 sequence reads: CASATRAPEKLFF. The CDR3 DNA sequence: TGTGCCAGCGCTACCAGGGCCCCTGAAAAACTGTTTTTT.

The chain is built from TRBV10-3 and TRBJ1-4; TRBD1 agrees at 10 bases. This CDR3 is built from 15 residues. The germline V gene encodes CDR1 ENHRY and CDR2 SYGVKD. The ends lost 2 bases at V and 4 bases at J; junction bases unmatched: 1. CDR3 in DNA: TGTGCCATCAGTGAGCGGACAGGGGGTAATGAAAAACTGTTTTTT. Translated: CAISERTGGNEKLFF.

The rearrangement joins TRBV27 to TRBJ1-2; 7 nucleotides agree with TRBD1. The germline gives CDR1 MNHEY, CDR2 SMNVEV (reference sequence). CDR3 length: 16 amino acids. V lost 8 bases to trimming and J lost 3 bases; unmatched junction nucleotides: 15. The CDR3 bases are TGTGCCAGCGGGAAGCTAAGGGGGCTACGTGACTATGGCTACACCTTC. Translating gives CASGKLRGLRDYGYTF.

As for this clone: A read error is possible here, since a much larger clone lies one base away. The CDR3 spells CASSPQGNTEAFF. Written as DNA, the CDR3 is TGTGCCAGCAGCCCACAGGGGAACACTGAAGCTTTCTTT. The chain uses TRBV7-3 and TRBJ1-1; tentatively, D is TRBD1 (6 bases). The CDR3 is made up of 13 amino acids. V lost 5 bases and J 1 base, leaving 8 bases between the germline ends. Germline V gene data show CDR1 as SGHTA and CDR2 as FQGTGA. Filled out from reference TRBV7-3 and TRBJ1-1, the complete variable domain reads GAGVSQTPSNKVTEKGKYVELRCDPISGHTALYWYRQSLGQGPEFLIYFQGTGAADDSGLPNDRFFAVRPEGSVSTLKIQRTERGDSAVYLCASSPQGNTEAFFGQGTRLTVV.

The chain joins TRBV18 to TRBJ2-7, with D possibly being TRBD1 (6 bases). The CDR3 covers 14 residues. V shed 5 bases and J shed 4 bases, with 15 bases lying between them. Looked up from germline, CDR1 is KGHSH and CDR2 is LQKENI. CDR3 sequence (DNA): TGTGCCAGCTCATCTAGGGGGTCTATATACGAGCAGTACTTC. Translation gives CASSSRGSIYEQYF.

The chain recombines TRBV7-9 with TRBJ2-5; TRBD1 might be the D (7 bases). Trimming took off 5 bases at V and 5 bases at J, with 15 bases between the two ends. The germline gives CDR1 SEHNR, CDR2 FQNEAQ (reference sequence). The CDR3 extends over 14 amino acids. CDR3 protein: CASSAAGGPETQYF. The CDR3 region has the DNA TGTGCCAGCAGCGCGGCAGGGGGGCCTGAGACCCAGTACTTC. The full variable domain, its missing parts supplied by reference TRBV7-9 and TRBJ2-5, is DTGVSQNPRHKITKRGQNVTFRCDPISEHNRLYWYRQTLGQGPEFLTYFQNEAQLEKSRLLSDRFSAERPKGSFSTLEIQRTEQGDSAMYLCASSAAGGPETQYFGPGTRLLVL.

The J gene is TRBJ1-5, the V gene TRBV6-5, with no clear D. The CDR3 is made up of 15 amino acids. The germline V gene has CDR1 MNHEY and CDR2 SVGAGI. V lost 0 bases to trimming and J lost 6 bases, with 12 bases between them. The CDR3: CASSYSSGEGQPQHF. CDR3 DNA: TGTGCCAGCAGTTACTCGAGCGGGGAAGGTCAGCCCCAGCATTTT.

This sequence joins TRBV5-1 and TRBJ2-7; D possibly matches TRBD1 or TRBD2 (5 bases each). The CDR3 has 14 amino acids. V lost 1 base, J lost 5 bases, and 13 bases lay in between. Germline V gene lookup returns CDR1 SGHRS and CDR2 YFSETQ. The CDR3 region has the DNA TGCGCCAGCAGCTTGCCGGGACGTACTGACGAGCAGTACTTC. It translates to CASSLPGRTDEQYF.

The J gene is TRBJ2-1, the V gene TRBV28; 9 positions agree with TRBD1. Germline V gene sequence: CDR1 MDHEN, CDR2 SYDVKM. The CDR3 covers 17 residues. V was clipped by 6 bases and J by 2 bases; unmatched bases: 11. In nucleotides, the CDR3 is TGTGCCAGCAGCTTACAAAACCGGGACAGGGCCTACAATGAGCAGTTCTTC. Translated, it gives CASSLQNRDRAYNEQFF.

The DNA of the CDR3 is TGTGCCTGGAGTCTTACAGGGTTGGATCCACCCCTCCACTTT. It is translated as CAWSLTGLDPPLHF. The chain employs TRBV30 and TRBJ1-6, with a possible D match to TRBD1 (6 bases). The germline V gene encodes CDR1 GTSNPN and CDR2 SVGIG (reference sequence). There are 14 residues in the CDR3. V was clipped by 2 bases and J by 11 bases, with 16 bases between them.

The rearrangement joins TRBV6-6 to TRBJ2-2; the match to TRBD1 covers 9 bases. From germline, CDR1 is MNHNY and CDR2 SVGAGI (reference sequence). This CDR3 comprises 15 residues. V lost 5 bases to trimming and J lost 8 bases; unmatched junction nucleotides: 9. In nucleotides, the CDR3 is TGTGCCAGCAGTGCGGGGACAGGGTCTGTGGGGGAGCTGTTTTTT. Translation gives CASSAGTGSVGELFF.

A single count supports this clone. This sequence joins TRBV3-1 (or the pseudogene TRBV3-2) and TRBJ2-7; 11 bases map to TRBD2. There are 17 residues in the CDR3. The germline CDR1 and CDR2 sequences are LGHDT and YNNKEL (reference sequence). V lost 1 base and J lost 0; bases outside the gene matches: 5. The CDR3 loop reads CASSQGRLAGSSYEQYF. The DNA of the CDR3 is TGTGCCAGCAGCCAAGGCCGACTAGCGGGGTCCTCCTACGAGCAGTACTTC.

Turning to this clone: Its ends do not fully match the called genes, so a read error is possible. CDR3 amino acids: CASSERVQATQYF. The CDR3 region has the DNA TGTGCCAGCAGTGAACGCGTTCAAGCGACCCAGTACTTC. This chain uses TRBV2 with TRBJ2-5; D call uncertain. Germline values: CDR1 SNHLY, CDR2 FYNNEI. The CDR3 is 13 residues long.

This clone appeared a single time. The chain has TRBV5-6 and TRBJ1-4, with D perhaps TRBD1 (5 bases). V was clipped by 2 bases and J by 0 bases, with 8 bases between them. The CDR3 contains 15 residues. Germline lookup yields CDR1 SGHDT and CDR2 YYEEEE. In DNA, the CDR3 is TGTGCCAGCAGCTTTGCGGGGGCAACTAATGAAAAACTGTTTTTT. This translates into CASSFAGATNEKLFF.

The chain is built from TRBV28 and TRBJ2-3; TRBD1 aligns across 9 bases. Per germline, CDR1 MDHEN and CDR2 SYDVKM. V was pared by 2 bases and J by 4 bases, with 10 bases of the junction left unmatched. The CDR3 totals 17 residues. The DNA for the CDR3 is TGTGCCAGCAGTTTAAGGGCGTGGACAGGGGTGGCAGATACGCAGTATTTT. This codes for CASSLRAWTGVADTQYF.

This chain uses TRBV6-5 with TRBJ2-2, with TRBD2 as a possible D gene (5 bases). CDR1 and CDR2 (germline): MNHEY, SVGAGI. Between the trimmed V and J ends, which lost 5 bases and 5 bases, there was a span of 12 bases. The CDR3 spans 14 residues. CDR3 in DNA: TGTGCCAGCAGTCCCCAGCGAGGGACCGGGGAGCTGTTTTTT. Translated, it gives CASSPQRGTGELFF.

This chain links TRBV19 with TRBJ2-2; D tentatively fits TRBD1 or TRBD2 (6 bases each). The CDR3 totals 16 residues. V was trimmed by 4 bases and J by 0 bases, leaving 12 bases between them. The germline gives CDR1 LNHDA, CDR2 SQIVND (reference sequence). The CDR3 DNA is TGTGCCAGTAGTAGACAAGGGGGGACGAACACCGGGGAGCTGTTTTTT. Protein product: CASSRQGGTNTGELFF.

V usage is TRBV27 and J usage is TRBJ2-5, with 7 bases fitting TRBD2. Trimming took 1 base from V and 9 from J; bases not matched to a gene: 8. Germline CDR1 reads MNHEY; CDR2 reads SMNVEV (reference sequence). The CDR3 has 14 amino acids. The chain's CDR3 is CASSLLGGVYPQYF. The CDR3, as DNA: TGTGCCAGCAGTTTATTGGGGGGGGTGTACCCCCAGTACTTC.

CDR3 protein: CASRPTTDRLTEAFF. The CDR3 coding sequence is TGTGCCAGCAGACCGACCACGGACAGACTTACTGAAGCTTTCTTT. The genes are TRBV28 and TRBJ1-1, with a possible D match to TRBD1 (6 bases). This CDR3 is 15 amino acids long. The germline V gene encodes CDR1 MDHEN and CDR2 SYDVKM. V lost 6 bases and J lost 5, with 19 bases in between.

The chain is built from TRBV28 and TRBJ1-1; D is ambiguous. The CDR3 covers 14 residues. From germline, CDR1 is MDHEN and CDR2 SYDVKM. Trimming pared 2 bases from V and 1 base from J, leaving 8 bases between. The CDR3: CASSLILANTEAFF. The DNA of the CDR3 is TGTGCCAGCAGTTTAATTTTGGCGAACACTGAAGCTTTCTTT.

This chain joins TRBV19 and TRBJ1-5, with D hard to call. The CDR3 contains 15 residues. Germline V gene data show CDR1 as LNHDA and CDR2 as SQIVND (reference sequence). Trimming cost V 6 bases and J 1 base, with 13 bases left between them. The chain's CDR3 is CASRPGSRSNQPQHF. The CDR3 nucleotides are TGTGCCAGTAGACCCGGGTCACGCAGCAATCAGCCCCAGCATTTT.

The CDR3 nucleotides read TGTGCCAGCAGCCAAGAGGCGGGGGGGAAAGCTTTCTTT. Translating it yields CASSQEAGGKAFF. The chain carries TRBV3-1 (or the pseudogene TRBV3-2) and TRBJ1-1; possibly TRBD1 for D (5 bases). V gave up 0 bases and J gave up 9 bases, with 11 bases separating them. CDR1 LGHDT and CDR2 YNNKEL come from the germline V gene (reference sequence). The CDR3 contains 13 residues.

V is TRBV5-1 and J is TRBJ2-7, with 10 bases identical to TRBD1. The CDR3 totals 14 residues. Germline V gene sequence: CDR1 SGHRS, CDR2 YFSETQ. Trimming at V came to 4 bases and at J to 6 bases, leaving 7 bases not matched to a gene. DNA of the CDR3: TGCGCCAGCAGCACCGGACAGGGGGGCCGCGAGCAGTACTTC. It encodes CASSTGQGGREQYF. Supplemented by reference TRBV5-1 and TRBJ2-7, the full variable domain reads KAGVTQTPRYLIKTRGQQVTLSCSPISGHRSVSWYQQTPGQGLQFLFEYFSETQRNKGNFPGRFSGRQFSNSRSEMNVSTLELGDSALYLCASSTGQGGREQYFGPGTRLTVT.